These 30 T cell receptor beta chains came from one sample sequenced in a study of T-cell reconstitution after alpha-beta-depleted transplantation in children. Unique molecular identifiers were incorporated when the TCRbeta library was constructed. TCRdb re-called the PCR reads through MiXCR, storing one row per CDR3 protein. The data show about 300,000 distinct CDR3 sequences, with around 9.1% seen just once and around 7.6% held by the top ten. Sequenced material: PBMCs, taken before TCRalphabeta/CD19-depleted stem cell transplant. The receptors originated from a boy under two years old with acute myeloid leukemia, due to receive a stem cell transplant.

This clonotype was counted many times. This rearrangement joins TRBV6-6 to TRBJ2-7; 9 bases map to TRBD1. Germline CDR1 is MNHNY and CDR2 is SVGAGI (reference sequence). After removal of 6 bases from V and 6 bases from J, the junction contained 6 bases not matched to a gene. This CDR3 contains 13 residues. CDR3 nucleotide sequence: TGTGCCAGCAGGCTACAGGGGGCGCGCGAGCAGTACTTC. It translates to CASRLQGAREQYF.

This clonotype turned up a few times. The chain joins TRBV5-1 to TRBJ2-3; a possible D gene is TRBD2 (5 bases). The CDR3 contains 15 residues. Germline V gene data show CDR1 as SGHRS and CDR2 as YFSETQ. The germline V and J ends were trimmed by 4 bases and 1 base, with 13 bases remaining between them. The CDR3 here is CASSLQAGGTDTQYF. CDR3 DNA: TGCGCCAGCAGCCTTCAGGCGGGTGGCACAGATACGCAGTATTTT.

The chain is built from TRBV20-1 and TRBJ2-7, with 8 nucleotides matching TRBD1. The CDR3 sequence is 14 residues long. V shed 0 bases and J 7 bases; nucleotides not matched to a gene: 8. Looked up from germline, CDR1 is DFQATT and CDR2 is SNEGSKA (reference sequence). CDR3 nucleotides: TGCAGTGCTAGAGAGGACAGGGTAAAACAGGAGCAGTACTTC. Residues: CSAREDRVKQEQYF.

This clonotype showed up many times. The rearrangement links TRBV19 to TRBJ1-2, with D perhaps matching TRBD1 (5 bases). CDR3 length: 13 amino acids. V gave up 3 bases and J gave up 2 bases, with 7 bases separating them. Germline V CDR1 and CDR2: LNHDA, SQIVND (reference sequence). CDR3 in amino acids: CASSMNRNYGYTF. CDR3 DNA sequence: TGTGCCAGTAGTATGAACAGGAACTATGGCTACACCTTC.

This clonotype was seen ten or more times. The rearrangement joins TRBV7-9 to TRBJ2-7, with TRBD2 as a possible D gene (5 bases). The CDR3 runs to 13 residues. With 4 bases removed from V and 3 bases from J, the gap between germline ends came to 10 bases. CDR1 and CDR2 (germline): SEHNR, FQNEAQ (reference sequence). The CDR3 is CASSSPGIYEQYF. In DNA, the CDR3 is TGTGCCAGCAGCTCCCCGGGGATCTACGAGCAGTACTTC.

This clonotype turned up a few times. This sequence joins TRBV14 and TRBJ2-7; 9 bases line up with TRBD2. Germline V gene lookup returns CDR1 SGHDN and CDR2 FVKESK. The CDR3 runs to 19 residues. Trimming removed 4 bases from V and 0 bases from J; junction bases left unmatched: 16. The CDR3: CASSLRVLPSGVISYEQYF. The CDR3 region has the DNA TGTGCCAGCAGCCTACGTGTACTGCCTAGCGGGGTCATCTCCTACGAGCAGTACTTC.

This clonotype was counted at least ten times. The chain's CDR3 is CASSPGTKRGDEQYF. In DNA form, the CDR3 reads TGCGCCAGCAGCCCGGGGACTAAAAGGGGCGACGAGCAGTACTTC. This chain connects TRBV5-1 to TRBJ2-7, with 7 bases fitting TRBD2. Germline CDR1 and CDR2: SGHRS and YFSETQ. The CDR3 is made up of 15 amino acids. With 4 bases clipped from V and 5 bases from J, the junction kept 12 bases outside the gene matches.

This clonotype came up many times. V usage is TRBV20-1 and J usage is TRBJ1-3; D not certain. V gave up 0 bases and J gave up 4 bases, with 13 bases separating them. The germline gives CDR1 DFQATT, CDR2 SNEGSKA (reference sequence). This CDR3 has 15 residues. The CDR3 sequence: CSARDPDLGGNTIYF. CDR3 nucleotide sequence: TGCAGTGCTAGAGATCCGGATCTAGGAGGAAACACCATATATTTT.

The table lists this clonotype with many counts. CDR3 nucleotide sequence: TGTGCCAGCAGCCCTAGAGCGGGTTTCGGGACAGATACGCAGTATTTT. The encoded protein is CASSPRAGFGTDTQYF. This rearrangement joins TRBV28 to TRBJ2-3, with D tentatively TRBD2 (6 bases). With 6 bases removed from V and 3 bases from J, the gap between germline ends came to 19 bases. The germline V gene has CDR1 MDHEN and CDR2 SYDVKM. The CDR3 is made up of 16 amino acids.

This chain connects TRBV7-2 to TRBJ2-1, with D perhaps being TRBD1 or TRBD2 (5 bases each). The CDR3 has 12 residues. Germline CDR1 is SGHTA and CDR2 is FQGNSA. With 10 bases removed from V and 14 bases from J, the gap between germline ends came to 21 bases. Written as DNA, the CDR3 is TGTGCCACCGTCATCCCCCGGGGCCGGGAGTTCTTC. As protein: CATVIPRGREFF. The full variable domain, rest sourced from reference TRBV7-2 and TRBJ2-1, is GAGVSQSPSNKVTEKGKDVELRCDPISGHTALYWYRQSLGQGLEFLIYFQGNSAPDKSGLPSDRFSAERTGGSVSTLTIQRTQQEDSAVYLCATVIPRGREFFGPGTRLTVL.

This clonotype was counted many times. Here the CDR3 reads CSVAASGRRPSTGELFF. CDR3 sequence (DNA): TGCAGCGTTGCCGCTAGCGGGAGACGGCCGAGCACCGGGGAGCTGTTTTTT. This chain joins TRBV29-1 and TRBJ2-2; the match to TRBD2 covers 10 bases. The CDR3 extends over 17 amino acids. Germline V gene data show CDR1 as SQVTM and CDR2 as ANQGSEA. V was pared by 4 bases and J by 4 bases, with 12 bases of the junction left unmatched.

In this sample, this clonotype turned up many times. The chain couples TRBV6-2 or TRBV6-3 to TRBJ2-2; 8 nucleotides line up with TRBD2. Germline lookup yields CDR1 MNHEY and CDR2 SVGEGT. Trimming at V came to 6 bases and at J to 4 bases, leaving 16 bases not matched to a gene. The CDR3 contains 18 residues. The CDR3 sequence: CASSRAPYWRGVTGELFF. CDR3 bases: TGTGCCAGCAGCCGGGCGCCCTACTGGCGGGGGGTCACCGGGGAGCTGTTTTTT.

This clonotype was observed at least ten times. The rearrangement links TRBV7-2 to TRBJ1-1; possibly TRBD1 for D (6 bases). There are 13 residues in the CDR3. CDR1 and CDR2 from the germline V gene are SGHTA and FQGNSA. Trimming pared 2 bases from V and 3 bases from J, leaving 7 bases between. CDR3 coding DNA: TGTGCCAGCAGCTTATGGACAGACACTGAAGCTTTCTTT. Its translation: CASSLWTDTEAFF.

This clonotype has ten or more counts. The chain carries TRBV5-1 and TRBJ2-3; 7 nucleotides agree with TRBD1. Germline-derived CDR1 and CDR2 are SGHRS and YFSETQ. Losses at the gene ends were 4 bases for V and 1 base for J; bases not matched to a gene: 9. This CDR3 has 16 amino acids. The CDR3 spells CASSPTQTGGTDTQYF. Written as DNA, the CDR3 is TGCGCCAGCAGCCCAACGCAAACAGGGGGCACAGATACGCAGTATTTT.

This clonotype was picked up many times. The chain carries TRBV28 and TRBJ2-5, with 7 bases lining up with TRBD1. After removal of 3 bases from V and 2 bases from J, the junction contained 6 bases not matched to a gene. The CDR3 consists of 15 residues. Germline V CDR1 and CDR2: MDHEN, SYDVKM. The CDR3 DNA is TGTGCCAGCAGTTTGGGACAGCTCCTTCAAGAGACCCAGTACTTC. Its protein product is CASSLGQLLQETQYF.

At least ten counts were recorded for this clonotype. This sequence joins TRBV20-1 and TRBJ2-5; 11 bases are a match to TRBD2. The CDR3 has 16 residues. Per germline, CDR1 DFQATT and CDR2 SNEGSKA (reference sequence). V dropped 3 bases and J dropped 1; count of bases not matched to a gene: 7. CDR3 sequence (DNA): TGCAGTGCTAGTCCTACTAGCGGGAGTGCCCAAGAGACCCAGTACTTC. Amino acid sequence: CSASPTSGSAQETQYF.

This clonotype has just a few counts. The chain recombines TRBV20-1 with TRBJ2-2, with a possible D match to TRBD1 (5 bases). Deletions cut 6 bases from V and 5 bases from J, with 16 bases between. Germline-derived CDR1 and CDR2 are DFQATT and SNEGSKA (reference sequence). The CDR3 covers 14 residues. The CDR3 sequence: CSAHMGPSTGELFF. The CDR3 region has the DNA TGCAGTGCCCATATGGGGCCAAGTACCGGGGAGCTGTTTTTT.

This clonotype was counted ten times or more. The chain has TRBV5-1 and TRBJ1-5; D possibly corresponds to TRBD1 (6 bases). V was trimmed by 2 bases and J by 3 bases, leaving 15 bases between them. Germline CDR1 and CDR2: SGHRS and YFSETQ. The CDR3 has 16 residues. The CDR3 protein is CASSLNTGWDNQPQHF. CDR3 nucleotides: TGCGCCAGCAGCTTAAATACAGGGTGGGACAATCAGCCCCAGCATTTT.

The chain combines TRBV7-2 with TRBJ1-1; 9 bases match TRBD1. V trimming: 5 bases; J trimming: 3 bases; junction bases outside the gene matches: 7. The CDR3 runs to 15 residues. The germline V gene has CDR1 SGHTA and CDR2 FQGNSA. The CDR3 DNA reads as TGTGCCAGCAGCCAGAAGACAGGGGGAGACACTGAAGCTTTCTTT. It encodes CASSQKTGGDTEAFF.

The chain uses TRBV5-4 and TRBJ2-5; D is perhaps TRBD1 or TRBD2 (5 bases each). With 0 bases removed from V and 4 bases from J, the gap between germline ends came to 10 bases. The CDR3 sequence is 14 residues long. Germline V gene data show CDR1 as SGHNT and CDR2 as YYREEE (reference sequence). CDR3 DNA: TGTGCCAGCAGCTTGGCCGGGGCCACAGAGACCCAGTACTTC. This gives the protein CASSLAGATETQYF.

This clonotype was seen at least ten times. The rearrangement joins TRBV20-1 to TRBJ1-4; D not certain. The CDR3 consists of 13 residues. Trimming cost V 6 bases and J 2 bases, with 10 bases left between them. Per the germline V gene, CDR1 is DFQATT and CDR2 is SNEGSKA (reference sequence). The CDR3 protein is CSAEGRTNEKLFF. In nucleotides, the CDR3 is TGCAGTGCGGAGGGAAGGACTAATGAAAAACTGTTTTTT.

This clonotype has only a few counts. V and J are TRBV7-9 and TRBJ2-3, with 8 bases identical to TRBD2. Germline values: CDR1 SEHNR, CDR2 FQNEAQ (reference sequence). The CDR3 runs to 15 residues. Germline trimming cut 5 bases from V and 2 bases from J; bases unmatched to any gene: 6. The CDR3 spells CASSQLADPTDTQYF. CDR3 sequence (DNA): TGTGCCAGCAGCCAACTAGCGGACCCCACAGATACGCAGTATTTT. Looking up the rest from reference TRBV7-9 and TRBJ2-3 gives the full variable domain: DTGVSQNPRHKITKRGQNVTFRCDPISEHNRLYWYRQTLGQGPEFLTYFQNEAQLEKSRLLSDRFSAERPKGSFSTLEIQRTEQGDSAMYLCASSQLADPTDTQYFGPGTRLTVL.

Ten or more counts support this clonotype. One end of the junction fails to match germline, which may point to a read error. In nucleotides, the CDR3 is TGCAGTGCTAGAGGCCTCGGGGGCAGGGCGAACTTC. Protein sequence: CSARGLGGRANF. The genes are TRBV20-1 and TRBJ2-4; D is tentatively TRBD1 or TRBD2 (6 bases each). The CDR3 runs to 12 residues. Germline loops: CDR1 DFQATT, CDR2 SNEGSKA (reference sequence).

This clonotype was found many times. The chain joins TRBV10-2 to TRBJ1-6, with unresolved D. Germline V gene lookup returns CDR1 WSHSY and CDR2 SAAADI. Trimming took 7 bases from V and 5 from J, leaving 9 bases between them. This CDR3 is built from 13 residues. This CDR3 reads CASTERNNSPLHF. The CDR3 coding sequence is TGCGCCAGCACGGAGCGGAATAATTCACCCCTCCACTTT.

The table lists this clonotype with many counts. V gene TRBV29-1 combines with J gene TRBJ2-5; perhaps TRBD2 as D (7 bases). Germline V gene data show CDR1 as SQVTM and CDR2 as ANQGSEA. V dropped 7 bases and J dropped 6 bases, with 15 bases sitting between them. This CDR3 contains 12 residues. CDR3 nucleotide sequence: TGCAGCGCATGGGGGGGGCTGAAGACCCAGTACTTC. The encoded protein is CSAWGGLKTQYF. Using reference TRBV29-1 and TRBJ2-5 for the parts outside the CDR3, the full variable domain is SAVISQKPSRDICQRGTSLTIQCQVDSQVTMMFWYRQQPGQSLTLIATANQGSEATYESGFVIDKFPISRPNLTFSTLTVSNMSPEDSSIYLCSAWGGLKTQYFGPGTRLLVL.

This clonotype was detected ten times or more. CDR3 residues: CASGPGLAEETQYF. The CDR3, as DNA: TGCGCCAGTGGGCCGGGACTAGCGGAAGAGACCCAGTACTTC. This chain joins TRBV5-1 and TRBJ2-5; TRBD2 matches 11 bases. Germline V gene lookup returns CDR1 SGHRS and CDR2 YFSETQ. Trimming removed 8 bases from V and 3 bases from J; junction bases left unmatched: 6. This CDR3 spans 14 amino acids. Combining the CDR3 with reference TRBV5-1 and TRBJ2-5 gives the whole variable domain KAGVTQTPRYLIKTRGQQVTLSCSPISGHRSVSWYQQTPGQGLQFLFEYFSETQRNKGNFPGRFSGRQFSNSRSEMNVSTLELGDSALYLCASGPGLAEETQYFGPGTRLLVL.

This clonotype has a count of ten or more. The CDR3 nucleotides read TGCGCCAGCAGCCAAATCGGATCAGGGGAAGGAGGAAACACCATATATTTT. Translating it yields CASSQIGSGEGGNTIYF. This chain uses TRBV4-3 with TRBJ1-3; D is perhaps TRBD1 (6 bases). Germline assignment: CDR1 LGHNA and CDR2 YSLEER. The germline V and J ends were trimmed by 2 bases and 4 bases, with 18 bases remaining between them. The CDR3 consists of 17 residues.

The chain combines TRBV5-4 with TRBJ2-2; 7 bases map to TRBD2. The CDR3 covers 18 residues. Germline loops: CDR1 SGHNT, CDR2 YYREEE (reference sequence). J gave up 6 bases and V 0 bases, and 14 bases lay outside the gene matches. Written as DNA, the CDR3 is TGTGCCAGCAGCTTGGCCTGGGGTGGCGGGAGATTGGCCGGGGAGCTGTTTTTT. This encodes CASSLAWGGGRLAGELFF.

This clonotype was detected many times. The chain is built from TRBV11-2 and TRBJ2-1; 10 bases are a match to TRBD2. The V gene end was trimmed by 4 bases and the J gene end by 5 bases; junction bases not matched to a gene: 8. The CDR3 has 16 residues. The germline V gene has CDR1 SGHAT and CDR2 FQNNGV. The CDR3: CASSSLAGALNNEQFF. The CDR3 DNA reads as TGTGCCAGCAGCTCCCTAGCGGGGGCTCTTAACAATGAGCAGTTCTTC.

This clonotype was recorded at least ten times. The chain is built from TRBV7-2 and TRBJ2-5; D might be TRBD1 or TRBD2, each matching 6 bases. Germline CDR1 is SGHTA and CDR2 is FQGNSA. V was trimmed by 5 bases and J by 1 base, leaving 11 bases between them. The length of the CDR3 is 14 residues. The CDR3 DNA reads TGTGCCAGCAGCCAAGGGGGGACCCAAGAGACCCAGTACTTC. It specifies CASSQGGTQETQYF.